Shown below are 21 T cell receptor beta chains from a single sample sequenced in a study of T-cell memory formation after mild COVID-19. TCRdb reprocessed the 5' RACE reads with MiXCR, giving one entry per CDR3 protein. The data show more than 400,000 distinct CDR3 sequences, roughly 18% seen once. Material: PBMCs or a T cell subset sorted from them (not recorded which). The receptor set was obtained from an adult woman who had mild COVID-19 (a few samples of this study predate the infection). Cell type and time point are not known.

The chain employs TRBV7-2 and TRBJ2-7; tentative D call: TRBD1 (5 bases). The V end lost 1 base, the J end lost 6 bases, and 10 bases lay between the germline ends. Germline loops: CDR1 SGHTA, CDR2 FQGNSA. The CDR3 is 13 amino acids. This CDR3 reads CASSLVQGGEQYF. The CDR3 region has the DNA TGTGCCAGCAGCTTAGTCCAGGGTGGCGAGCAGTACTTC.

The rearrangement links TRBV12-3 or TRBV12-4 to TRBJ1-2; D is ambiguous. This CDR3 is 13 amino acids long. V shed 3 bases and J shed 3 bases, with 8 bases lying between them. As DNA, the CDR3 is TGTGCCAGCAGTTTGGGATCTTACTATGGCTACACCTTC. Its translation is CASSLGSYYGYTF.

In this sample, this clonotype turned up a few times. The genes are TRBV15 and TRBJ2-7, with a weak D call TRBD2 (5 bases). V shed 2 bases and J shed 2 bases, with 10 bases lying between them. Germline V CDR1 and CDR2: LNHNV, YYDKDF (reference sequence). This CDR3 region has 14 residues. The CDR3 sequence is CATSRKLGPYEQYF. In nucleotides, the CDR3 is TGTGCCACCAGCAGAAAACTAGGTCCCTACGAGCAGTACTTC.

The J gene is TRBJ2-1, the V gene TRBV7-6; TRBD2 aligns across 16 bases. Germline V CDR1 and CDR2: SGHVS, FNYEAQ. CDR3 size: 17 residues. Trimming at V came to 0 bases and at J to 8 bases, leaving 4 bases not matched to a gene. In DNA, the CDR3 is TGTGCCAGCAGCTTAGCCGGGACTAGCGGGGGGGTCGATGAGCAGTTCTTC. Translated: CASSLAGTSGGVDEQFF.

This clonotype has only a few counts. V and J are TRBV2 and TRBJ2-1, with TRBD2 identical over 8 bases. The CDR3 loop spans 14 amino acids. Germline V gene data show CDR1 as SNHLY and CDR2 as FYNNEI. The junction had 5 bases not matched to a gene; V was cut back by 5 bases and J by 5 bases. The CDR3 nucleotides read TGTGCCAGCAGTAGACTAGCGACTAACAATGAGCAGTTCTTC. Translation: CASSRLATNNEQFF.

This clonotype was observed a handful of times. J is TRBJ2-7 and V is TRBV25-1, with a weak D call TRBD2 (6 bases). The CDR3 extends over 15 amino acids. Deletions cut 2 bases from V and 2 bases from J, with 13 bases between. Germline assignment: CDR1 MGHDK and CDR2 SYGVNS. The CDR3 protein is CASSERGGDAYEQYF. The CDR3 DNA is TGTGCCAGCAGTGAACGGGGCGGGGATGCCTACGAGCAGTACTTC.

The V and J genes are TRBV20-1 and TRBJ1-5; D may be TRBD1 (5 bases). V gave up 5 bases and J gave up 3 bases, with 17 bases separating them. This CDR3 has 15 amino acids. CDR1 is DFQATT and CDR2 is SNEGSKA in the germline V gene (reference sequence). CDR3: CSAPQVGAVNQPQHF. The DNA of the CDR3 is TGCAGTGCTCCACAAGTCGGGGCCGTCAATCAGCCCCAGCATTTT.

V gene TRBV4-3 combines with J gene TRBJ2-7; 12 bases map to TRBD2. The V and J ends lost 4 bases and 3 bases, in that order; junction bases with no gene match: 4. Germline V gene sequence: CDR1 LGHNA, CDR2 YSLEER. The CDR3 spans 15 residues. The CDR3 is CASSPSSGRVYEQYF. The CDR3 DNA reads TGCGCCAGCAGCCCGTCTAGCGGGAGGGTCTACGAGCAGTACTTC.

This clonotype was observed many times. The CDR3 protein is CASSLAWPFSYEQYF. The CDR3 coding sequence is TGTGCCAGCAGCTTAGCGTGGCCGTTTTCCTACGAGCAGTACTTC. V is TRBV7-9 and J is TRBJ2-7; D is unresolved. The CDR3 runs 15 residues. Germline V gives CDR1 SEHNR, CDR2 FQNEAQ (reference sequence). The V and J ends lost 0 bases and 1 base respectively, with 10 bases between them.

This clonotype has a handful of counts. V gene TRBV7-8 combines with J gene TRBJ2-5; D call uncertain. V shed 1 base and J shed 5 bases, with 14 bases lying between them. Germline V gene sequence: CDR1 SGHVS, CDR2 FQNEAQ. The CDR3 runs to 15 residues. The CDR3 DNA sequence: TGTGCCAGCAGCTTAGATTTGGCTAGGGCGGAGACCCAGTACTTC. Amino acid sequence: CASSLDLARAETQYF.

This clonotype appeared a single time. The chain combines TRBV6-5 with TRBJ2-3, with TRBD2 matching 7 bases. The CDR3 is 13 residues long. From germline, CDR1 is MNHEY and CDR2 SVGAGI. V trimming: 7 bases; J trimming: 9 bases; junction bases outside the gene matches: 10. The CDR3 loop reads CASNGPSGRTQYF. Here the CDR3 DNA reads TGTGCCAGCAACGGACCTAGCGGTCGAACGCAGTATTTT.

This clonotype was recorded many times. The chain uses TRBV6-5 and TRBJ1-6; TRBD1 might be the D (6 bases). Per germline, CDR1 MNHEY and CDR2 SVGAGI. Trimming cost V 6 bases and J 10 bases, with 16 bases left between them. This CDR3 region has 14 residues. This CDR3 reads CASRTRDNYSPLHF. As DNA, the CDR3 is TGTGCCAGCAGGACCCGGGACAACTACTCACCCCTCCACTTT.

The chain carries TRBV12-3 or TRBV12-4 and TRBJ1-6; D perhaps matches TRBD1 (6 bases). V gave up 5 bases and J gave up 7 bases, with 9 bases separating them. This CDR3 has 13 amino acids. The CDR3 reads CASSRTGNSPLHF. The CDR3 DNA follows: TGTGCCAGCAGTCGAACAGGGAATTCACCCCTCCACTTT.

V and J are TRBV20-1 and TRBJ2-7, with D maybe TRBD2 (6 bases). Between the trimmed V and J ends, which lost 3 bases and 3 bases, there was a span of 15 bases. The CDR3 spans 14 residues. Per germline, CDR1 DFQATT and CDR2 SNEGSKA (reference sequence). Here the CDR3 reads CSARATEGGYEQYF. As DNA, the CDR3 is TGCAGTGCTAGGGCTACAGAGGGAGGCTACGAGCAGTACTTC.

The CDR3 here is CASSERVRKAGGGNEQFF. The CDR3 nucleotides read TGTGCCAGCAGTGAGCGTGTAAGGAAAGCGGGAGGAGGGAATGAGCAGTTCTTC. The gene calls are TRBV6-5 and TRBJ2-1; 9 bases map to TRBD2. V lost 5 bases and J lost 7; bases outside the gene matches: 18. Germline values: CDR1 MNHEY, CDR2 SVGAGI. The CDR3 sequence is 18 residues long.

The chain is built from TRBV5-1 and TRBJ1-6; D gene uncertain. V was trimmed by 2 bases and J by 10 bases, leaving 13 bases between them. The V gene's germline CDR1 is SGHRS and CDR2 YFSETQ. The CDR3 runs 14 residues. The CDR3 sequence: CASSFGGMGSPLHF. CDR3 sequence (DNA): TGCGCCAGCAGCTTTGGAGGGATGGGGTCACCCCTCCACTTT.

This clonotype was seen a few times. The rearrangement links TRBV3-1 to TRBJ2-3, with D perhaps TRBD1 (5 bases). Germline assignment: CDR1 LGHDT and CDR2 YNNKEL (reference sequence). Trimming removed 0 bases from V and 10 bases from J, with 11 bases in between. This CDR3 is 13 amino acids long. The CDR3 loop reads CASSQDRVRAQYF. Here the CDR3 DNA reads TGTGCCAGCAGCCAAGATAGGGTCAGGGCGCAGTATTTT.

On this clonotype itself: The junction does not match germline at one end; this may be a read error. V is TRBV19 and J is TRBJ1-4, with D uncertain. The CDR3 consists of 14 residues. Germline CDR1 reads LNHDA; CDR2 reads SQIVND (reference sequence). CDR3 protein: CTSSTSVSNEKLFF. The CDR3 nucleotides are TGTACCAGTAGTACGTCGGTCTCTAATGAAAAACTGTTTTTT.

The CDR3 DNA reads as TGCGCCAGCAGCTTCGCCGGGACAGGGGGAGTTGAGCAGTTCTTC. Translated, it gives CASSFAGTGGVEQFF. The rearrangement joins TRBV5-1 to TRBJ2-1, with 11 bases matching TRBD1. CDR3 size: 15 residues. V lost 2 bases, J lost 9 bases, and 7 bases stayed unmatched. Germline CDR1 and CDR2: SGHRS and YFSETQ.

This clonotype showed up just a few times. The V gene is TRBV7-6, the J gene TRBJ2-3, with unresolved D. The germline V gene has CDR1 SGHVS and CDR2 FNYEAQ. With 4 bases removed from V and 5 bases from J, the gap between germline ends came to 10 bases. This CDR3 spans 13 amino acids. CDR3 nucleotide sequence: TGTGCCAGCAGCTCCCCGACGGAAGATACGCAGTATTTT. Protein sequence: CASSSPTEDTQYF.

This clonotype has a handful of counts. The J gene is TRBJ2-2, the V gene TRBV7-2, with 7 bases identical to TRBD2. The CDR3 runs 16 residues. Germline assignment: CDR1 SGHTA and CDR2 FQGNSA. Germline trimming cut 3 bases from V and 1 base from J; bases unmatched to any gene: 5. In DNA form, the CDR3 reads TGTGCCAGCAGCTTGGCAAGCGGGAAGAACACCGGGGAGCTGTTTTTT. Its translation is CASSLASGKNTGELFF.